This note documents a single TCR beta chain sequence. Germline values: CDR1 SGDLS, CDR2 YYNGEE. This CDR3 contains 14 residues. The V and J ends lost 3 bases and 8 bases respectively, with 15 bases between them. The data were taken from a study of control samples from healthy donors and cancer patients. The table came from immunoSEQ multiplex PCR; TCRdb's copy has only in-frame clones and leaves some out. The table shows roughly 88,000 clones, with roughly 91% occurring only once. Input material: blood. The TCR originated in a man aged 45 to 65 in good health. The gene calls are TRBV9 and TRBJ2-1; D call uncertain. The DNA of the CDR3 is TGTGCCAGCAGCGCCCAAACGACCTCATATGAGCAGTTCTTC. Encoded protein: CASSAQTTSYEQFF.